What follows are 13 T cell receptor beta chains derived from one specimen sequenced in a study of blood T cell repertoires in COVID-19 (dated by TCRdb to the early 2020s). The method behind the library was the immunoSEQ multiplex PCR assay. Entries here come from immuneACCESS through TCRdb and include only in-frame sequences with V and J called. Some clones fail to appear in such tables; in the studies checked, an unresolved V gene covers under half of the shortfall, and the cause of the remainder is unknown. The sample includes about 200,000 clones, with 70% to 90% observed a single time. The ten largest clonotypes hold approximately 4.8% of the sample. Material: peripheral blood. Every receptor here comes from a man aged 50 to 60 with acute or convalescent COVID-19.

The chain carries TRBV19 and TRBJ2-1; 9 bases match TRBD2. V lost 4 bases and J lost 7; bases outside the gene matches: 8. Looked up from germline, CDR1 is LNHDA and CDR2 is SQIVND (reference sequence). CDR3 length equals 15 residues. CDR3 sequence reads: CASSTRSGGLNEQFF. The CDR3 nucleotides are TGTGCCAGTAGTACCCGTAGCGGGGGACTTAATGAGCAGTTCTTC.

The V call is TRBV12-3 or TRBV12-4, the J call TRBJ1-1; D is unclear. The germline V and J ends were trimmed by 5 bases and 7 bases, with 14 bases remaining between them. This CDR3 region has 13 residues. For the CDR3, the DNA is TGTGCCAGCAGTCCAACAGACATGGTTGAAGCTTTCTTT. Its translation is CASSPTDMVEAFF.

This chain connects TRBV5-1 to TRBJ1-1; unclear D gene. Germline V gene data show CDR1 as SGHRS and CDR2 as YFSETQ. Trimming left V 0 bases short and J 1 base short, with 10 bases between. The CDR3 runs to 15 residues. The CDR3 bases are TGCGCCAGCAGCTTGGGAGTCTCAGGGAACACTGAAGCTTTCTTT. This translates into CASSLGVSGNTEAFF.

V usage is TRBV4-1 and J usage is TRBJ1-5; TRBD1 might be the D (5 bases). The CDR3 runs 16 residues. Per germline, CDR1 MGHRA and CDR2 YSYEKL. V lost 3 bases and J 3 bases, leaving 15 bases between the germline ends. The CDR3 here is CASSQSRQWVNQPQHF. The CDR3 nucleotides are TGCGCCAGCAGCCAGAGTCGACAGTGGGTCAATCAGCCCCAGCATTTT.

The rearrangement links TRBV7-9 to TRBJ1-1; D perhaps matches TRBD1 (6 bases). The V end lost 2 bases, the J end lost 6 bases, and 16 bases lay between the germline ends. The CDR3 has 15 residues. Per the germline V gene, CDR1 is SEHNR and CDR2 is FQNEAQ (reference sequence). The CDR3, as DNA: TGTGCCAGCAGCTTATCTTCAGGGGTCGTCTCTGAAGCTTTCTTT. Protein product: CASSLSSGVVSEAFF.

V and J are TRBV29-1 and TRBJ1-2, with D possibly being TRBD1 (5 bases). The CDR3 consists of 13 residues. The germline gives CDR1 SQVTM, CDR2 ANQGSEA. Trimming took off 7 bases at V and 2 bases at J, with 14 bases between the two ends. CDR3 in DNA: TGCAGCGCGGTGACAGTCTCAAACTATGGCTACACCTTC. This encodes CSAVTVSNYGYTF.

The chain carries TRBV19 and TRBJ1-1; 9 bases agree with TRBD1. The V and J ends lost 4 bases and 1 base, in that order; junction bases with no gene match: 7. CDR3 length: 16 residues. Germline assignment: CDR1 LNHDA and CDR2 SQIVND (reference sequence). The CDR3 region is CASSKGAGQGNTEAFF. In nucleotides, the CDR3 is TGTGCCAGTAGTAAGGGGGCGGGACAGGGGAACACTGAAGCTTTCTTT.

The CDR3 DNA is TGCGCCAGCAGCCCCCAGGGGGCGAATCAGCCCCAGCATTTT. Its translation: CASSPQGANQPQHF. The chain links TRBV5-1 to TRBJ1-5; TRBD1 aligns across 8 bases. The germline V gene has CDR1 SGHRS and CDR2 YFSETQ. This CDR3 is built from 14 residues. The V and J ends lost 4 bases and 4 bases, in that order; junction bases with no gene match: 4.

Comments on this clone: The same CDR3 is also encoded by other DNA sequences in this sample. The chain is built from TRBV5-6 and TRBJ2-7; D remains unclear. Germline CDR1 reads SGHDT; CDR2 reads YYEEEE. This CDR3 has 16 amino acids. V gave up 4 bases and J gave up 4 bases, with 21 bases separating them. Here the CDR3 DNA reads TGTGCCAGCAGCCGCGAGTACAGAGCCCTAAGGTACGAGCAGTACTTC. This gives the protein CASSREYRALRYEQYF.

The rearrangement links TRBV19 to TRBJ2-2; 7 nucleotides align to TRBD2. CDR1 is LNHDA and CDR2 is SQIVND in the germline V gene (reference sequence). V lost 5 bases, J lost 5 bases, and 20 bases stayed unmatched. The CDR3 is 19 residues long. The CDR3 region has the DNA TGTGCCAGTAGTTATTCCGGCGGGAGTTTTATTGGTATGACCGGGGAGCTGTTTTTT. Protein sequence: CASSYSGGSFIGMTGELFF.

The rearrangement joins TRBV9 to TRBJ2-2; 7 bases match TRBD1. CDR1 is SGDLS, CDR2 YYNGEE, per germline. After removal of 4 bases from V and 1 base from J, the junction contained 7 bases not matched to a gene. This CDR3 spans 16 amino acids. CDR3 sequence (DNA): TGTGCCAGCAGCCAAAGGACAGGCTGGAACACCGGGGAGCTGTTTTTT. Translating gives CASSQRTGWNTGELFF.

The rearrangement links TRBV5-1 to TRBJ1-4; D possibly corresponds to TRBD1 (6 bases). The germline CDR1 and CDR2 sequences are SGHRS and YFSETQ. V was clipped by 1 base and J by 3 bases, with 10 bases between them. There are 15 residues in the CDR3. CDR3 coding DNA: TGCGCCAGCAGCTTGTGGGGGGGCCCTAATGAAAAACTGTTTTTT. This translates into CASSLWGGPNEKLFF.

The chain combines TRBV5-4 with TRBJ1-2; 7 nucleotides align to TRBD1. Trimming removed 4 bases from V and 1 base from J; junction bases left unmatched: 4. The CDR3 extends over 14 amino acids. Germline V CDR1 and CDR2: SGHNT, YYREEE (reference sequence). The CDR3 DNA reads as TGTGCCAGCAGCCGAGGGACAGATAACTATGGCTACACCTTC. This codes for CASSRGTDNYGYTF.